This T cell receptor beta chain comes out of a study of blood T cell repertoires in COVID-19. Assay: immunoSEQ multiplex PCR; the TCRdb copy retains only in-frame clones and omits some. This sample has 250,000 or so clones; 70% to 90% occur once, and the top ten carry 5% to 6.5%. Germline V CDR1 and CDR2: LGHNA, YSLEER. The V segment lost 4 bases and the J segment 5 bases; nucleotides outside the gene matches: 4. The CDR3 totals 16 residues. The clonotype was recovered from a woman in her 30s with COVID-19, enrolled during active disease. J is TRBJ2-2 and V is TRBV4-3; TRBD2 agrees at 13 bases. The sample comprised peripheral blood. This chain's CDR3 is CASSLETSGGTGELFF. For the CDR3, the DNA is TGCGCCAGCAGCCTCGAGACTAGCGGGGGGACCGGGGAGCTGTTTTTT.